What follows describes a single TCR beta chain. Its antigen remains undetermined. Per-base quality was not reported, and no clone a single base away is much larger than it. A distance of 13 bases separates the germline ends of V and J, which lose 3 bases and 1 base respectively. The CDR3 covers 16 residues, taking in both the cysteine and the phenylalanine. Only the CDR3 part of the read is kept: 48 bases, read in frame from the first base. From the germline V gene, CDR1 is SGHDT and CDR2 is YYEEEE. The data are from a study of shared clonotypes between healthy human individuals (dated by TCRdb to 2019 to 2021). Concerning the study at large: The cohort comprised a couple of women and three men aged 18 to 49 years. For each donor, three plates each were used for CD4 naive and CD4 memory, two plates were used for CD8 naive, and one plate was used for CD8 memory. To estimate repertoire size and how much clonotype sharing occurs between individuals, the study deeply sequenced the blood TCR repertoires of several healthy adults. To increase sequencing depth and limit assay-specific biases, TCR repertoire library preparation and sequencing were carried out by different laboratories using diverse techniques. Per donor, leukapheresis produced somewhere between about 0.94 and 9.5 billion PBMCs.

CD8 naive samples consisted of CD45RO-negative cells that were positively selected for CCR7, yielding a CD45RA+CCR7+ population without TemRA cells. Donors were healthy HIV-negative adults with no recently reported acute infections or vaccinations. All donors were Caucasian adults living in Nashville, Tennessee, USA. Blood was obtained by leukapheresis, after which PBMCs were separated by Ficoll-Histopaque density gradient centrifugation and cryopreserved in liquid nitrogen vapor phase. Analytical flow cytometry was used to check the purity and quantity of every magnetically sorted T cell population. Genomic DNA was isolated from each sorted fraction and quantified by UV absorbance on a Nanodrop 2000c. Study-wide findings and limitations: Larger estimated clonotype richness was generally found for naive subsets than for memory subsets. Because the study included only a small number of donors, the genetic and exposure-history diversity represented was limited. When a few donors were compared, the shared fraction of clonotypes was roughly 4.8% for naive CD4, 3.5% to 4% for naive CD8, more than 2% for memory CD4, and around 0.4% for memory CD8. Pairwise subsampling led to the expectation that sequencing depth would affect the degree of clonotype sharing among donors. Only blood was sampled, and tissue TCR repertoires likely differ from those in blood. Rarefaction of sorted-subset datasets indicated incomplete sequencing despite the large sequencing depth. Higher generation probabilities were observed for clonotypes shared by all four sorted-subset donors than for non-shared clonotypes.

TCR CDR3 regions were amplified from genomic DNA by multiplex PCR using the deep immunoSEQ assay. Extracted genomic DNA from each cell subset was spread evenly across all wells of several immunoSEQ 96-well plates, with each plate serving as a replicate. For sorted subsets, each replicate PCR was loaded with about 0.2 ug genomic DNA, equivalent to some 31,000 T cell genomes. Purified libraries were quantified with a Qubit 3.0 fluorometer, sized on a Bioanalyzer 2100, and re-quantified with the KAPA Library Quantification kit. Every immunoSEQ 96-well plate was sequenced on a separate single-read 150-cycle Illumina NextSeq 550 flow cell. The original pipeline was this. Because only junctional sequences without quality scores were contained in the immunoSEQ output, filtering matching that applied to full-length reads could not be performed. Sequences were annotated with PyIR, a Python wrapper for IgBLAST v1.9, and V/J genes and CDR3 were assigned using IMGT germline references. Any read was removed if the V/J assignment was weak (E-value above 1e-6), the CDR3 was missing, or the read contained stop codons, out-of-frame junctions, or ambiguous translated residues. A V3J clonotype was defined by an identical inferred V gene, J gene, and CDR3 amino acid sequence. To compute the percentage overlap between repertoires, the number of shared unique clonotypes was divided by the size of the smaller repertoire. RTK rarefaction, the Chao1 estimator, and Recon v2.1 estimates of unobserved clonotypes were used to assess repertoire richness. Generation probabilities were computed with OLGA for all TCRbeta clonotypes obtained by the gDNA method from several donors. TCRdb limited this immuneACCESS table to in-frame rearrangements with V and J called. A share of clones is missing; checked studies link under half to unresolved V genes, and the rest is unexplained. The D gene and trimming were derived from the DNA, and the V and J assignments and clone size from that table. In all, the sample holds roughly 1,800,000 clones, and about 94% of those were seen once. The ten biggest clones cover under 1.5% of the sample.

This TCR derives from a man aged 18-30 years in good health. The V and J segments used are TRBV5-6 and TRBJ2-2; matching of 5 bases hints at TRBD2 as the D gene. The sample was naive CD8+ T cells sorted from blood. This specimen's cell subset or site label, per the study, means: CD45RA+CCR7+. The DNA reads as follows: TGTGCCAGCAGCTCCTGGGAGTGGCTGAACACCGGGGAGCTGTTTTTT. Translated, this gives CASSSWEWLNTGELFF.